These 26 T cell receptor beta chains share one sample of origin, sequenced in a study of cytomegalovirus exposure and HLA in healthy donors. With 60 Vbeta and 13 Jbeta primers, the PCR was carried out. Sequenced by immunoSEQ multiplex PCR; TCRdb stores in-frame clones only, minus some. Of fewer than 150,000 clones listed, 70% to 80% are singletons. The sequenced material came from PBMCs. The source is a woman in her fifties or sixties in good health and CMV-seropositive.

The chain has TRBV14 and TRBJ1-1, with a weak D call TRBD1 (5 bases). Looked up from germline, CDR1 is SGHDN and CDR2 is FVKESK. V lost 4 bases to trimming and J lost 5 bases, with 14 bases between them. The CDR3 is 14 amino acids. CDR3 sequence (DNA): TGTGCCAGCAGCCCGCAGTGGGGGGGGACTGAAGCTTTCTTT. Amino acid sequence: CASSPQWGGTEAFF.

The chain recombines TRBV4-1 with TRBJ2-2, with a possible D match to TRBD1 (5 bases). The CDR3 is 14 residues long. Trimming shortened V by 1 base and J by 4 bases, and 7 bases separated the two germline ends. Germline V lookup: CDR1 MGHRA, CDR2 YSYEKL. CDR3 sequence: CASSQGQTTGELFF. In DNA form, the CDR3 reads TGCGCCAGCAGCCAAGGACAGACCACCGGGGAGCTGTTTTTT.

This chain uses TRBV12-5 with TRBJ2-1, with TRBD2 matching over 8 bases. The length of the CDR3 is 13 residues. Looked up from germline, CDR1 is LGHNT and CDR2 is FRNRAP. This CDR3 reads CATNRGGNNEQFF. The CDR3 DNA reads TGTGCCACCAATCGGGGGGGTAACAATGAGCAGTTCTTC. The whole variable domain, filled in from reference TRBV12-5 and TRBJ2-1, reads DARVTQTPRHKVTEMGQEVTMRCQPILGHNTVFWYRQTMMQGLELLAYFRNRAPLDDSGMPKDRFSAEMPDATLATLKIQPSEPRDSAVYFCATNRGGNNEQFFGPGTRLTVL.

The rearrangement joins TRBV5-6 to TRBJ1-1, with 7 bases fitting TRBD1. CDR3 length equals 13 residues. J lost 4 bases, V lost 2 bases, and 2 bases had no gene match. CDR1 and CDR2 (germline): SGHDT, YYEEEE. The CDR3 bases are TGTGCCAGCAGCTTTACAGGGGCCACTGAAGCTTTCTTT. Translation: CASSFTGATEAFF.

This clone has only a few counts. This CDR3 is CASSPQANGYEQYF. CDR3 coding DNA: TGTGCCAGCAGTCCCCAGGCAAATGGCTACGAGCAGTACTTC. The chain joins TRBV28 to TRBJ2-7; D not certain. CDR1 and CDR2 (germline): MDHEN, SYDVKM. Trimming stripped 5 bases from V and 3 bases from J, with 14 bases between. The CDR3 spans 14 residues.

The chain joins TRBV29-1 to TRBJ1-4; tentative D call: TRBD1 (6 bases). The V end was cut by 4 bases, the J end by 8 bases, with 26 bases between. Per the germline V gene, CDR1 is SQVTM and CDR2 is ANQGSEA. The CDR3 consists of 17 residues. The CDR3 DNA is TGCAGCGTTGCGGGGGAGGGGCAGGGGAGGAACCGGGAAAAACTGTTTTTT. Amino acid sequence: CSVAGEGQGRNREKLFF.

CDR3: CASSYSDRGPFYEQYF. CDR3 DNA: TGTGCCAGCAGTTACTCCGACAGGGGGCCTTTCTACGAGCAGTACTTC. This chain connects TRBV6-5 to TRBJ2-7; 10 nucleotides align to TRBD1. Trimming took 0 bases from V and 3 from J; bases not matched to a gene: 5. There are 16 residues in the CDR3. The V gene's germline CDR1 is MNHEY and CDR2 SVGAGI.

V and J are TRBV4-2 and TRBJ1-5, with 7 bases fitting TRBD1. V lost 1 base to trimming and J lost 6 bases; unmatched junction nucleotides: 6. Germline V CDR1 and CDR2: LGHNA, YNFKEQ. This CDR3 spans 15 amino acids. As DNA, the CDR3 is TGTGCCAGCAGCCAAGCTGACAGGGAGAGTCAGCCCCAGCATTTT. Encoded protein: CASSQADRESQPQHF.

This clone was seen once. This chain connects TRBV2 to TRBJ2-5; D unclear. This CDR3 has 14 residues. Germline-derived CDR1 and CDR2 are SNHLY and FYNNEI. Between the trimmed V and J ends, which lost 4 bases and 4 bases, there was a span of 13 bases. Written as DNA, the CDR3 is TGTGCCAGCAGTGCGCCGGGTGACCGAGAGACCCAGTACTTC. It codes for CASSAPGDRETQYF.

CDR3 in DNA: TGTGCCAGCAGTGGGACAGGGTATTCGGATACGCAGTATTTT. Its translation is CASSGTGYSDTQYF. This chain uses TRBV28 with TRBJ2-3; 9 bases are shared with TRBD1. The germline V gene has CDR1 MDHEN and CDR2 SYDVKM. Trimming cost V 5 bases and J 6 bases; bases outside gene matches: 6. This CDR3 has 14 amino acids.

The J gene is TRBJ1-1, the V gene TRBV7-8; D unresolved. In germline, CDR1 is SGHVS, CDR2 FQNEAQ. CDR3 size: 16 residues. Trimming shortened V by 3 bases and J by 0 bases, and 14 bases separated the two germline ends. This CDR3 is CASSLVSGEMNTEAFF. The CDR3 DNA reads as TGTGCCAGCAGCTTGGTTTCCGGGGAAATGAACACTGAAGCTTTCTTT. The whole variable domain, filled in from reference TRBV7-8 and TRBJ1-1, reads GAGVSQSPRYKVAKRGQDVALRCDPISGHVSLFWYQQALGQGPEFLTYFQNEAQLDKSGLPSDRFFAERPEGSVSTLKIQRTQQEDSAVYLCASSLVSGEMNTEAFFGQGTRLTVV.

The chain recombines TRBV19 with TRBJ1-1, with D maybe TRBD1 (5 bases). V lost 3 bases to trimming and J lost 4 bases, with 15 bases between them. Germline lookup yields CDR1 LNHDA and CDR2 SQIVND (reference sequence). The length of the CDR3 is 15 residues. In nucleotides, the CDR3 is TGTGCCAGTAGTATTACATACAGGATACCCACTGAAGCTTTCTTT. Amino acid sequence: CASSITYRIPTEAFF.

The chain employs TRBV7-2 and TRBJ1-2; unclear D gene. The CDR3 totals 11 residues. CDR1 and CDR2 (germline): SGHTA, FQGNSA. Between the trimmed V and J ends, which lost 5 bases and 7 bases, there was a span of 8 bases. The CDR3: CASSPGSGYTF. The CDR3 nucleotides are TGTGCCAGCAGCCCGGGATCTGGCTACACCTTC.

The chain links TRBV30 to TRBJ2-3; D may be TRBD2 (5 bases). CDR1 and CDR2 from the germline V gene are GTSNPN and SVGIG (reference sequence). The CDR3 runs 16 residues. V was clipped by 2 bases and J by 0 bases, with 15 bases between them. The CDR3 here is CAWSRSPSRSTDTQYF. The CDR3 DNA reads as TGTGCCTGGAGTAGGTCGCCTAGCAGAAGCACAGATACGCAGTATTTT.

The J gene is TRBJ1-2, the V gene TRBV29-1; 8 bases match TRBD1. Germline trimming cut 6 bases from V and 6 bases from J; bases unmatched to any gene: 21. Germline V lookup: CDR1 SQVTM, CDR2 ANQGSEA. This CDR3 is 17 amino acids long. DNA for the CDR3: TGCAGCGTCGTAAGTAGTTGGTCCGGACAGGGAGATCATGGCTACACCTTC. Amino acid sequence: CSVVSSWSGQGDHGYTF.

The chain is built from TRBV2 and TRBJ1-1, with 10 nucleotides matching TRBD1. Losses at the gene ends were 6 bases for V and 10 bases for J; bases not matched to a gene: 2. Per the germline V gene, CDR1 is SNHLY and CDR2 is FYNNEI. The CDR3 loop spans 11 amino acids. The CDR3 DNA reads TGTGCCAGCAGCGGGGACAGGGGAGCTTTCTTT. Residues: CASSGDRGAFF.

In this sample, this clone turned up once. Different DNA sequences within this sample yield the same CDR3. This chain uses TRBV7-2 with TRBJ1-5; tentative D call: TRBD1 (6 bases). This CDR3 spans 14 amino acids. The V end lost 2 bases, the J end lost 2 bases, and 7 bases lay between the germline ends. Germline values: CDR1 SGHTA, CDR2 FQGNSA. The CDR3 nucleotides are TGTGCCAGCAGCTTAAGACAGGGCAATCAGCCCCAGCATTTT. Translated: CASSLRQGNQPQHF.

This clone was seen more than once but under ten times. The CDR3 coding sequence is TGTGCCAGCGGGAAGGACAGGAACACTGAAGCTTTCTTT. It specifies CASGKDRNTEAFF. V usage is TRBV27 and J usage is TRBJ1-1; D perhaps matches TRBD1 (6 bases). Germline loops: CDR1 MNHEY, CDR2 SMNVEV (reference sequence). The CDR3 has 13 amino acids. The germline V and J ends were trimmed by 8 bases and 1 base, with 11 bases remaining between them.

This chain links TRBV28 with TRBJ2-7, with TRBD2 matching over 11 bases. Germline CDR1 and CDR2: MDHEN and SYDVKM. There are 18 residues in the CDR3. V lost 5 bases, J lost 0 bases, and 12 bases stayed unmatched. The DNA of the CDR3 is TGTGCCAGCAGTCCCCATCTGGCTACTAGCGGGAGCTCCTACGAGCAGTACTTC. Amino acid sequence: CASSPHLATSGSSYEQYF.

This chain joins TRBV30 and TRBJ2-6; D unclear. This CDR3 has 14 amino acids. Germline V gene data show CDR1 as GTSNPN and CDR2 as SVGIG (reference sequence). The V end was cut by 3 bases, the J end by 2 bases, with 8 bases between. The CDR3 coding sequence is TGTGCCTGGAGCAGAATTACTGGGGCCAACGTCCTGACTTTC. Its protein product is CAWSRITGANVLTF.

The table lists this clone with a few counts. The chain is built from TRBV5-1 and TRBJ2-2; 8 bases are shared with TRBD1. Germline V lookup: CDR1 SGHRS, CDR2 YFSETQ. J gave up 0 bases and V 4 bases, and 5 bases lay outside the gene matches. CDR3 length: 16 residues. The CDR3 sequence is CASSLPGGTNTGELFF. The CDR3 DNA sequence: TGCGCCAGCAGCCTCCCAGGGGGCACGAACACCGGGGAGCTGTTTTTT.

J is TRBJ1-1 and V is TRBV5-4, with 7 bases that match TRBD1. The CDR3 is 15 residues long. V shed 4 bases, J shed 0 bases, and the junction held 6 bases outside the gene matches. Germline V gene data show CDR1 as SGHNT and CDR2 as YYREEE (reference sequence). CDR3 in amino acids: CASSAKTGMNTEAFF. In DNA form, the CDR3 reads TGTGCCAGCAGCGCGAAGACAGGGATGAACACTGAAGCTTTCTTT.

This clone was observed a handful of times. V usage is TRBV5-8 and J usage is TRBJ1-1; maybe TRBD1 (5 bases). The germline V and J ends were trimmed by 0 bases and 8 bases, with 17 bases remaining between them. This CDR3 contains 15 residues. Germline V gene lookup returns CDR1 SGHTS and CDR2 YDEGEE. The CDR3 region is CASSLGQIKTPEAFF. The CDR3 DNA follows: TGTGCCAGCAGCTTGGGACAGATCAAAACCCCAGAAGCTTTCTTT.

The V and J genes are TRBV6-8 and TRBJ1-4; D possibly corresponds to TRBD1 (6 bases). Germline values: CDR1 MNHGY, CDR2 SAAAGT. V shed 7 bases and J shed 8 bases, with 11 bases lying between them. CDR3 length: 12 amino acids. The CDR3 sequence is CASTLQGEKLFF. The CDR3, as DNA: TGTGCCAGCACCCTACAGGGCGAAAAACTGTTTTTT.

The CDR3 nucleotides read TGTGCCAGCAGGCCCGGACAGGGGAACACTGAAGCTTTCTTT. Encoded protein: CASRPGQGNTEAFF. The chain couples TRBV2 to TRBJ1-1, with 8 bases matching TRBD1. V trimming: 6 bases; J trimming: 1 base; junction bases outside the gene matches: 4. This CDR3 has 14 residues. Germline CDR1 reads SNHLY; CDR2 reads FYNNEI.

This chain links TRBV19 with TRBJ2-3; 8 bases fit TRBD1. V was clipped by 3 bases and J by 8 bases; unmatched bases: 7. Germline-derived CDR1 and CDR2 are LNHDA and SQIVND (reference sequence). There are 14 residues in the CDR3. CDR3 nucleotide sequence: TGTGCCAGTAGTATCGGGGACAGGAGGAGTACGCAGTATTTT. It yields the protein CASSIGDRRSTQYF.